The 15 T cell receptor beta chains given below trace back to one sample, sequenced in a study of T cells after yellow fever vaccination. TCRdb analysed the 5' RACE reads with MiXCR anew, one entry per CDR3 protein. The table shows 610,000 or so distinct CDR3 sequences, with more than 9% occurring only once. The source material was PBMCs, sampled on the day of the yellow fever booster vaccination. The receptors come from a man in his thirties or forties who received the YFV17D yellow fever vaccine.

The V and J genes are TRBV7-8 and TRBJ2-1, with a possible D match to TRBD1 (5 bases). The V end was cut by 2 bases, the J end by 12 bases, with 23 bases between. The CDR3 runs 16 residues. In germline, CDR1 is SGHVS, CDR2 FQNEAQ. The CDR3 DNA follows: TGTGCCAGCAGCTTACGTGGGGCAGCGTTGGTGGTGAGGCAGTTCTTC. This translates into CASSLRGAALVVRQFF.

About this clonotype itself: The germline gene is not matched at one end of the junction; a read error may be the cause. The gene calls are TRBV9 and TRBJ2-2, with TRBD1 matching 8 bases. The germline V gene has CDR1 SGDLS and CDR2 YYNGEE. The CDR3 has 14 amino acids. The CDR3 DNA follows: TGTGCCTGCAGGGGGGACAGGAGCACCGGGGAGCTGTTTTTT. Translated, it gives CACRGDRSTGELFF.

The CDR3 DNA reads TGCGCCAGCAGCCATTCCCGCACATTCACTGAAGCTTTCTTT. Protein sequence: CASSHSRTFTEAFF. The J gene is TRBJ1-1, the V gene TRBV4-3, with unresolved D. Germline V gives CDR1 LGHNA, CDR2 YSLEER. The ends were cut back, 3 bases at V and 4 bases at J, with 12 bases in the middle. The CDR3 contains 14 residues.

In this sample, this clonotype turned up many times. CDR3 DNA: TGCAGCGTTGAGGAACCGGGACAGCCTTCCGGCTACACCTTC. This sequence encodes CSVEEPGQPSGYTF. V gene TRBV29-1 combines with J gene TRBJ1-2, with TRBD1 identical over 7 bases. Germline values: CDR1 SQVTM, CDR2 ANQGSEA. The CDR3 has 14 residues. V lost 3 bases and J lost 8; bases outside the gene matches: 12.

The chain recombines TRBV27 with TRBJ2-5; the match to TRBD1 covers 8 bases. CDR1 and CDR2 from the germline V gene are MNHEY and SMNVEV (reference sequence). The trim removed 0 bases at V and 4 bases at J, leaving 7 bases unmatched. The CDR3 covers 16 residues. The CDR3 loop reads CASSLSPGGEGETQYF. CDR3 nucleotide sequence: TGTGCCAGCAGTTTATCCCCAGGGGGCGAGGGAGAGACCCAGTACTTC.

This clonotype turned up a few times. The CDR3 sequence is CASSLPGTSGEQYF. The CDR3 region has the DNA TGCGCCAGCAGCTTGCCCGGGACTTCGGGTGAGCAGTACTTC. The V and J genes are TRBV5-1 and TRBJ2-7; TRBD2 is a possible D gene (6 bases). Trimming removed 1 base at V and 7 bases at J, with 15 bases between. This CDR3 comprises 14 residues. Per the germline V gene, CDR1 is SGHRS and CDR2 is YFSETQ.

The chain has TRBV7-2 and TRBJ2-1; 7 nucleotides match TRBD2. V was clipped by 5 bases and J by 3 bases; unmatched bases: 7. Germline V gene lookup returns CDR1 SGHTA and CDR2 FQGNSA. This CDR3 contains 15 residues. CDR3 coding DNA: TGTGCCAGCAGCCCACCTTCTAGCGGCTACAATGAGCAGTTCTTC. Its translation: CASSPPSSGYNEQFF.

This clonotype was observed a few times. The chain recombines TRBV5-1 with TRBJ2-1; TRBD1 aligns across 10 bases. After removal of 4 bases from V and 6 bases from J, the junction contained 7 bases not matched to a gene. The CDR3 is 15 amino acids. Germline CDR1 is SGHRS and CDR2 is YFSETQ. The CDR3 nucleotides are TGCGCCAGCAGCCGATCCGGGACAGGGGTCAATGAGCAGTTCTTC. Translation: CASSRSGTGVNEQFF.

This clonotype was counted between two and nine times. This CDR3 is CASSQGGSGTSGRVVYEQYF. CDR3 nucleotide sequence: TGTGCCAGCAGCCAAGGGGGCTCCGGGACTAGCGGGAGGGTAGTCTACGAGCAGTACTTC. The chain links TRBV3-1 to TRBJ2-7; 16 nucleotides agree with TRBD2. Trimming removed 1 base from V and 3 bases from J; junction bases left unmatched: 12. Germline V gene data show CDR1 as LGHDT and CDR2 as YNNKEL (reference sequence). The CDR3 has 20 amino acids.

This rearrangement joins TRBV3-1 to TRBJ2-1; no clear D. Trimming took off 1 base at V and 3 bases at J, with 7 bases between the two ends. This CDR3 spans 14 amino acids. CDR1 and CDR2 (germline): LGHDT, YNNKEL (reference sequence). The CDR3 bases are TGTGCCAGCAGCCAAGCTGGGCGCTACAATGAGCAGTTCTTC. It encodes CASSQAGRYNEQFF.

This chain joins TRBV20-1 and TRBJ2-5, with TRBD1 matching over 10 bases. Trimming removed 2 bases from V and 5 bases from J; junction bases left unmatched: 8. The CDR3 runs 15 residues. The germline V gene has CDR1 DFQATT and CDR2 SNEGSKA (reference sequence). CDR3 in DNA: TGCAGTGCTAGAACCGGGACAGGGGTGGGGGAGACCCAGTACTTC. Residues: CSARTGTGVGETQYF.

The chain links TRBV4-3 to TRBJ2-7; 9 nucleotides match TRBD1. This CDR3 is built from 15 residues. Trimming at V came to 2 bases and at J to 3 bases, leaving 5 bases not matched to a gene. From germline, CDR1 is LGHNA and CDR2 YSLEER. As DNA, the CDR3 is TGCGCCAGCAGCCAACTGGGACAGGGATTCTACGAGCAGTACTTC. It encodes CASSQLGQGFYEQYF.

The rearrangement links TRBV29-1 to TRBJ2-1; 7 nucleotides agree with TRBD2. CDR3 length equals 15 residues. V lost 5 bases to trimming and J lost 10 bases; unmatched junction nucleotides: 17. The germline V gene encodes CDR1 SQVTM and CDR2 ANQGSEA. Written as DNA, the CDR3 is TGCAGCGTTAGTTTATGGGCGGGAGAGCCGGGGGAGCAGTTCTTC. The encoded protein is CSVSLWAGEPGEQFF.

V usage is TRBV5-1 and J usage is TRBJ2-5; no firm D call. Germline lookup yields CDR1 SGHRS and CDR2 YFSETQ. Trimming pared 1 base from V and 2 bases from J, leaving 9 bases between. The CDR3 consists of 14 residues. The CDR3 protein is CASSLLVNQETQYF. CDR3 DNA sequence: TGCGCCAGCAGCTTGCTTGTCAATCAAGAGACCCAGTACTTC.

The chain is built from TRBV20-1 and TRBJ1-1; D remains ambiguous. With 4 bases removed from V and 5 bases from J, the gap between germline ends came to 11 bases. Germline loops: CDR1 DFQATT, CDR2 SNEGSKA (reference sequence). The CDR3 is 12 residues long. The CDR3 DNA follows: TGCAGTGCTATGGTAATGGAGACTGAAGCTTTCTTT. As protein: CSAMVMETEAFF.